The 18 T cell receptor beta chains below come from one sample, sequenced in a study of T cell repertoires in ileal Crohn's disease. This sample's time point: neoterminal ileum biopsy at postoperative endoscopy, about 6 months after surgery. The method was immunoSEQ multiplex PCR; TCRdb's version includes in-frame clones alone and lacks a portion of them. The repertoire has about 62,000 clones, roughly 91% of them found once; the top ten carry roughly 1.9%. The specimen sequenced was ileal tissue. The source is an adult with Crohn's disease.

The chain links TRBV6-5 to TRBJ2-1; 12 bases are shared with TRBD2. The CDR3 extends over 15 amino acids. Germline V CDR1 and CDR2: MNHEY, SVGAGI. The V gene end was trimmed by 5 bases and the J gene end by 4 bases; junction bases not matched to a gene: 3. CDR3 residues: CASSPTSGGYNEQFF. The CDR3 DNA follows: TGTGCCAGCAGTCCGACTAGCGGGGGATACAATGAGCAGTTCTTC.

The chain joins TRBV30 to TRBJ2-6; tentative D call: TRBD1 (5 bases). Trimming shortened V by 5 bases and J by 2 bases, and 13 bases separated the two germline ends. The CDR3 spans 15 residues. In germline, CDR1 is GTSNPN, CDR2 SVGIG (reference sequence). Here the CDR3 DNA reads TGTGCCTGGGGGCAGGGATCTACTGGGGCCAACGTCCTGACTTTC. It is translated as CAWGQGSTGANVLTF.

This clone has just one count. The V and J genes are TRBV6-5 and TRBJ2-5; TRBD2 matches at 9 bases. Germline V gene data show CDR1 as MNHEY and CDR2 as SVGAGI. V trimming: 4 bases; J trimming: 5 bases; junction bases outside the gene matches: 8. The CDR3 extends over 15 amino acids. The chain's CDR3 is CASSFSGRRKETQYF. CDR3 bases: TGTGCCAGCAGTTTCAGCGGGAGGAGGAAGGAGACCCAGTACTTC.

The V and J genes are TRBV13 and TRBJ2-3; tentatively, D is TRBD1 (5 bases). Trimming cost V 5 bases and J 3 bases, with 9 bases left between them. Germline assignment: CDR1 PRHDT and CDR2 FYEKMQ (reference sequence). The CDR3 loop spans 13 amino acids. The CDR3: CASSPQGTDTQYF. CDR3 in DNA: TGTGCCAGCAGCCCCCAGGGAACAGATACGCAGTATTTT.

V and J are TRBV5-6 and TRBJ2-3; 9 bases are a match to TRBD1. The CDR3 has 16 amino acids. With 0 bases clipped from V and 3 bases from J, the junction kept 5 bases outside the gene matches. The V gene's germline CDR1 is SGHDT and CDR2 YYEEEE. CDR3 in amino acids: CASSLVGQGTTDTQYF. Here the CDR3 DNA reads TGTGCCAGCAGCTTGGTGGGACAGGGAACGACAGATACGCAGTATTTT.

The chain links TRBV19 to TRBJ2-2; 7 bases are shared with TRBD2. Unmatched junction bases numbered 8, after V lost 3 bases and J lost 4 bases. This CDR3 spans 16 amino acids. In germline, CDR1 is LNHDA, CDR2 SQIVND (reference sequence). CDR3 sequence reads: CASSIGAGASTGELFF. CDR3 in DNA: TGTGCCAGTAGTATCGGGGCGGGAGCGAGCACCGGGGAGCTGTTTTTT. Variable domain in full (rest from reference TRBV19 and TRBJ2-2): DGGITQSPKYLFRKEGQNVTLSCEQNLNHDAMYWYRQDPGQGLRLIYYSQIVNDFQKGDIAEGYSVSREKKESFPLTVTSAQKNPTAFYLCASSIGAGASTGELFFGEGSRLTVL.

The V gene is TRBV5-6, the J gene TRBJ1-1, with D unclear. Deletions cut 3 bases from V and 0 bases from J, with 9 bases between. Germline V gene lookup returns CDR1 SGHDT and CDR2 YYEEEE. This CDR3 comprises 14 residues. CDR3 nucleotides: TGTGCCAGCAGCTCTGGAGCAATGAACACTGAAGCTTTCTTT. Protein sequence: CASSSGAMNTEAFF. Full variable domain (missing parts from reference TRBV5-6 and TRBJ1-1): DAGVTQSPTHLIKTRGQQVTLRCSPKSGHDTVSWYQQALGQGPQFIFQYYEEEERQRGNFPDRFSGHQFPNYSSELNVNALLLGDSALYLCASSSGAMNTEAFFGQGTRLTVV.

V is TRBV27 and J is TRBJ1-1, with TRBD1 matching 8 bases. CDR3 length: 15 residues. In germline, CDR1 is MNHEY, CDR2 SMNVEV (reference sequence). The trim removed 6 bases at V and 5 bases at J, leaving 11 bases unmatched. CDR3 residues: CASRLTQGAWTEAFF. Written as DNA, the CDR3 is TGTGCCAGCAGATTGACTCAGGGGGCGTGGACTGAAGCTTTCTTT.

The V call is TRBV9, the J call TRBJ2-1; 9 bases are a match to TRBD1. Germline values: CDR1 SGDLS, CDR2 YYNGEE. J was trimmed by 5 bases and V by 0 bases; bases with no gene match: 6. The CDR3 spans 16 residues. The CDR3 sequence is CASSVAVGQGDNEQFF. CDR3 in DNA: TGTGCCAGCAGCGTAGCCGTGGGACAGGGCGACAATGAGCAGTTCTTC.

The chain couples TRBV7-6 to TRBJ2-7; D may be TRBD2 (7 bases). Germline values: CDR1 SGHVS, CDR2 FNYEAQ. The CDR3 loop spans 13 amino acids. V lost 1 base, J lost 5 bases, and 9 bases lay in between. The CDR3 region is CASSLGGGDEQYF. Here the CDR3 DNA reads TGTGCCAGCAGCTTAGGAGGGGGGGACGAGCAGTACTTC.

The V call is TRBV30, the J call TRBJ2-1; TRBD2 matches 8 bases. V shed 4 bases, J shed 4 bases, and the junction held 9 bases outside the gene matches. From germline, CDR1 is GTSNPN and CDR2 SVGIG (reference sequence). CDR3 size: 15 residues. The CDR3 coding sequence is TGTGCCTGGAATGTCGACGGGACTAGGTACAATGAGCAGTTCTTC. Its translation: CAWNVDGTRYNEQFF.

This chain uses TRBV5-6 with TRBJ2-2, with 7 nucleotides matching TRBD1. The J segment lost 1 base and the V segment lost 5 bases, leaving 5 bases of the junction unmatched. The CDR3 contains 15 residues. Germline CDR1 SGHDT, CDR2 YYEEEE. CDR3 DNA sequence: TGTGCCAGCAGTGCCGGGACAGTGAACACCGGGGAGCTGTTTTTT. Encoded protein: CASSAGTVNTGELFF.

The rearrangement joins TRBV19 to TRBJ2-2, with 9 nucleotides matching TRBD1. Germline V gene data show CDR1 as LNHDA and CDR2 as SQIVND (reference sequence). This CDR3 comprises 16 residues. J gave up 4 bases and V 5 bases, and 8 bases lay outside the gene matches. The CDR3 coding sequence is TGTGCCAGTAGTCTCGGGACAGGGATCGCCACCGGGGAGCTGTTTTTT. It yields the protein CASSLGTGIATGELFF. Together with reference TRBV19 and TRBJ2-2, the CDR3 gives the full variable domain: DGGITQSPKYLFRKEGQNVTLSCEQNLNHDAMYWYRQDPGQGLRLIYYSQIVNDFQKGDIAEGYSVSREKKESFPLTVTSAQKNPTAFYLCASSLGTGIATGELFFGEGSRLTVL.

The V gene is TRBV13, the J gene TRBJ1-4, with no clear D. The germline V gene encodes CDR1 PRHDT and CDR2 FYEKMQ (reference sequence). The CDR3 is 15 residues long. Trimming took 2 bases from V and 0 from J, leaving 7 bases between them. The CDR3 nucleotides are TGTGCCAGCAGCTTATTCTCTGCAACTAATGAAAAACTGTTTTTT. Translated, it gives CASSLFSATNEKLFF.

The CDR3 protein is CARRRGKTNTGELFF. The CDR3 coding sequence is TGTGCCAGACGGAGAGGGAAAACGAACACCGGGGAGCTGTTTTTT. V is TRBV7-2 and J is TRBJ2-2, with D perhaps matching TRBD2 (5 bases). This CDR3 has 15 amino acids. Trimming pared 9 bases from V and 0 bases from J, leaving 14 bases between. CDR1 and CDR2 (germline): SGHTA, FQGNSA.

The chain combines TRBV5-1 with TRBJ1-3; possible D gene TRBD1, 6 bases. The CDR3 consists of 15 residues. Between the trimmed V and J ends, which lost 0 bases and 1 base, there was a span of 8 bases. Germline V gene sequence: CDR1 SGHRS, CDR2 YFSETQ. CDR3 in DNA: TGCGCCAGCAGCTTGGATCAGGGGTCTGGAAACACCATATATTTT. Amino acids: CASSLDQGSGNTIYF.

The V and J genes are TRBV5-1 and TRBJ2-1, with D hard to call. The germline gives CDR1 SGHRS, CDR2 YFSETQ. Between the trimmed V and J ends, which lost 2 bases and 1 base, there was a span of 7 bases. The CDR3 totals 14 residues. The CDR3 DNA follows: TGCGCCAGCAGCTTCGGAGAGTCCTACAATGAGCAGTTCTTC. Protein sequence: CASSFGESYNEQFF.

This clone was seen only once. This chain links TRBV18 with TRBJ2-3; 8 positions match TRBD1. CDR3 length: 15 amino acids. The germline V gene encodes CDR1 KGHSH and CDR2 LQKENI. The ends lost 6 bases at V and 3 bases at J; junction bases unmatched: 8. The CDR3 nucleotides are TGTGCCAGCTCGCCGACAGGGGAGTTTACAGATACGCAGTATTTT. Translating gives CASSPTGEFTDTQYF.